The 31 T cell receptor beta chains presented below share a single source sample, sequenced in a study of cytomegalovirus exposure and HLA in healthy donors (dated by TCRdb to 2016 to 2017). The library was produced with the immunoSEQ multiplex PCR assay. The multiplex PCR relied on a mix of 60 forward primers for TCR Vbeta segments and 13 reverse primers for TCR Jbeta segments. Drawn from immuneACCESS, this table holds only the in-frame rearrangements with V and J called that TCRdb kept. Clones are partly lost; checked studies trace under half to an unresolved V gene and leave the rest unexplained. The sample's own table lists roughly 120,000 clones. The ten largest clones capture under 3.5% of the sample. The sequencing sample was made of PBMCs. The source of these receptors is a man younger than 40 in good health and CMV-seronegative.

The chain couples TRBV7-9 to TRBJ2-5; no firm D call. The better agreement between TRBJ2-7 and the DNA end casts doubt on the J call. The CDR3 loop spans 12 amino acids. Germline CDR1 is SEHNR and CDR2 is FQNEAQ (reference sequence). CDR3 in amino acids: CASSLNYYEQYF. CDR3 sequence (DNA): TGTGCCAGCAGCTTAAATTACTACGAGCAGTACTTC.

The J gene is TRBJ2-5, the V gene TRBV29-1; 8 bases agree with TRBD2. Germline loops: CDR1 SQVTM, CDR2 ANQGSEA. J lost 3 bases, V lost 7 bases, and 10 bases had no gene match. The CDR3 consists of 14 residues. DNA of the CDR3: TGCAGCGCCTCCCGGGGGGGCGGTGAAGAGACCCAGTACTTC. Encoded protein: CSASRGGGEETQYF. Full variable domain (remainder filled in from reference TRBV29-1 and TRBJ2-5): SAVISQKPSRDICQRGTSLTIQCQVDSQVTMMFWYRQQPGQSLTLIATANQGSEATYESGFVIDKFPISRPNLTFSTLTVSNMSPEDSSIYLCSASRGGGEETQYFGPGTRLLVL.

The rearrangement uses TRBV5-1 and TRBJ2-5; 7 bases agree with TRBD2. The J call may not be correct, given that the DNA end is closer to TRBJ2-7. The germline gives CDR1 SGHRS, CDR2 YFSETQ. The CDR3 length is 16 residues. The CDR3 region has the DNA TGCGCCAGCAGCTTGGATGGGACTACCGACTCCTACGAGCAGTACTTC. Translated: CASSLDGTTDSYEQYF.

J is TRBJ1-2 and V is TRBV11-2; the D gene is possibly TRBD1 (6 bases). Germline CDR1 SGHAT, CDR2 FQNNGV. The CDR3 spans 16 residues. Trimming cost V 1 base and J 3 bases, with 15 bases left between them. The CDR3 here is CASSLVGGAYDYGYTF. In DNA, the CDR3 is TGTGCCAGCAGCTTAGTTGGGGGGGCGTATGACTATGGCTACACCTTC.

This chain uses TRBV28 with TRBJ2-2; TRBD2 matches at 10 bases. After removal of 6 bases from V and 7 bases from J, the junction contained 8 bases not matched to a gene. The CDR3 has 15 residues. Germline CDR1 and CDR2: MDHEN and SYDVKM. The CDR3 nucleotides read TGTGCCAGCAGAGGGCTAGCGGGAGCGGACGGGGAGCTGTTTTTT. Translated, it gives CASRGLAGADGELFF. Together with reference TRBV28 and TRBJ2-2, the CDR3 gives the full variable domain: DVKVTQSSRYLVKRTGEKVFLECVQDMDHENMFWYRQDPGLGLRLIYFSYDVKMKEKGDIPEGYSVSREKKERFSLILESASTNQTSMYLCASRGLAGADGELFFGEGSRLTVL.

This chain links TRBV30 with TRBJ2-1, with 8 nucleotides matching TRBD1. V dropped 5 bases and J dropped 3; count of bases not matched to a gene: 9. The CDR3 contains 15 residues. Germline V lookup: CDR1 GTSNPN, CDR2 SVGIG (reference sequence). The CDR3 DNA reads TGTGCCTGGGCTGGGGGGACAGGACACTACAATGAGCAGTTCTTC. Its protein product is CAWAGGTGHYNEQFF.

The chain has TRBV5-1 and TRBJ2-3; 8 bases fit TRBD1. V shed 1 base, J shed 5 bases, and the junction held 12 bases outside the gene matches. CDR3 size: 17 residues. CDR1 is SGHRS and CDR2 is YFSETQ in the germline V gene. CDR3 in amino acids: CASSLFVGQGLGDTQYF. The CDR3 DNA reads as TGCGCCAGCAGCTTGTTCGTCGGACAGGGATTGGGAGATACGCAGTATTTT.

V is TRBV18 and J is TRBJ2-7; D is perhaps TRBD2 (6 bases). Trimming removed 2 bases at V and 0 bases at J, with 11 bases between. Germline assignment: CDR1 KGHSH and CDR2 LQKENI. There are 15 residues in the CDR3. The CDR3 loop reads CASSPSGEYSYEQYF. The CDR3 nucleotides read TGTGCCAGCTCACCATCGGGAGAATACTCCTACGAGCAGTACTTC.

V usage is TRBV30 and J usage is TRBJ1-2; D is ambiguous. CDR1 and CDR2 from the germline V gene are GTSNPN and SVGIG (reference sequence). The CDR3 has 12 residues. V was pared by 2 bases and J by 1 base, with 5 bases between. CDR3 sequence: CAWSRDNYGYTF. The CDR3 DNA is TGTGCCTGGAGTCGCGATAACTATGGCTACACCTTC.

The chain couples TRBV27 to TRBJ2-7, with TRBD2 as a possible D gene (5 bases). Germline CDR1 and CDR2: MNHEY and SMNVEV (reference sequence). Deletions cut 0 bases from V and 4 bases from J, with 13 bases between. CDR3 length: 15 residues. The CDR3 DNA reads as TGTGCCAGCAGTTTATCCCTACAGAGGACTTACGAGCAGTACTTC. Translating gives CASSLSLQRTYEQYF.

The CDR3 DNA reads TGTGCCAGCAGCTTAGCGATTAGCGGCACCTACGAGCAGTACTTC. Its protein product is CASSLAISGTYEQYF. The chain uses TRBV7-2 and TRBJ2-7, with D possibly being TRBD2 (6 bases). Looked up from germline, CDR1 is SGHTA and CDR2 is FQGNSA. V dropped 0 bases and J dropped 2 bases, with 11 bases sitting between them. The CDR3 spans 15 residues.

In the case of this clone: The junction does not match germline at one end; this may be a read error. The CDR3 here is CASSFIRDSSNF. The CDR3 bases are TGTGCCAGCAGCTTTATCAGGGACTCATCCAACTTC. The chain combines TRBV7-9 with TRBJ2-5; maybe TRBD2 (6 bases). The CDR3 runs to 12 residues. CDR1 SEHNR and CDR2 FQNEAQ come from the germline V gene (reference sequence).

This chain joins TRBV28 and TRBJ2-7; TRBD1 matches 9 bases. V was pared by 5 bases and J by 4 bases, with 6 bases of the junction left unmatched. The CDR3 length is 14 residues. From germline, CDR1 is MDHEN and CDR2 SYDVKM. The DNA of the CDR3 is TGTGCCAGCAGTGCAACAGGGGGCGAATACGAGCAGTACTTC. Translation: CASSATGGEYEQYF.

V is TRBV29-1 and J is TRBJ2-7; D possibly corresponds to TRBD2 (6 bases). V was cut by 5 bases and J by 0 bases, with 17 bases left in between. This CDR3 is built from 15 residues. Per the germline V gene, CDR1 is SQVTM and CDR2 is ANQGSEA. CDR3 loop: CSVQGGGISSYEQYF. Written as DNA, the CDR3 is TGCAGCGTTCAAGGTGGGGGGATTTCCTCCTACGAGCAGTACTTC.

The CDR3 sequence is CASTSFWTAYTGELFF. The CDR3 DNA is TGTGCCAGTACCTCCTTTTGGACAGCCTATACAGGGGAGCTGTTTTTT. J is TRBJ2-2 and V is TRBV19; a possible D gene is TRBD1 (6 bases). Germline V CDR1 and CDR2: LNHDA, SQIVND (reference sequence). The CDR3 spans 16 residues. Trimming pared 7 bases from V and 8 bases from J, leaving 23 bases between.

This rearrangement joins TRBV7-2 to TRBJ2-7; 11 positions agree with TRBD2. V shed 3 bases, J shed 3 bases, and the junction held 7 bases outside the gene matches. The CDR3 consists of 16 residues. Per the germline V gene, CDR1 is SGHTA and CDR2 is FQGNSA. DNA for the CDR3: TGTGCCAGCAGCTTCCTTAGCGGGAGGGTTGACTACGAGCAGTACTTC. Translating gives CASSFLSGRVDYEQYF.

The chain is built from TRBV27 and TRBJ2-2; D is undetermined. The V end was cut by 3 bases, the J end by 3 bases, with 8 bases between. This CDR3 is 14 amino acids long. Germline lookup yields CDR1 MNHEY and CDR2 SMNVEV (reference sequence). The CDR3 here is CASSFLPDTGELFF. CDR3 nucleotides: TGTGCCAGCAGTTTCCTCCCGGACACCGGGGAGCTGTTTTTT.

The CDR3, as DNA: TGTGCCAGCAGTTTGATAGGGGACGAGCAGTACTTC. Translating it yields CASSLIGDEQYF. The chain links TRBV27 to TRBJ2-7; TRBD1 might be the D (5 bases). The CDR3 has 12 amino acids. The V end lost 3 bases, the J end lost 5 bases, and 8 bases lay between the germline ends. Germline lookup yields CDR1 MNHEY and CDR2 SMNVEV (reference sequence).

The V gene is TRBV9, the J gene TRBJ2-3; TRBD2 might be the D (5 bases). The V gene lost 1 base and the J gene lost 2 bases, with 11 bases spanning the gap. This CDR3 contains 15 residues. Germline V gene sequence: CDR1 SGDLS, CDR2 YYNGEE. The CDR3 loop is CASSVSAVPTDTQYF. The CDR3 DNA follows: TGTGCCAGCAGCGTATCAGCGGTCCCCACAGATACGCAGTATTTT.

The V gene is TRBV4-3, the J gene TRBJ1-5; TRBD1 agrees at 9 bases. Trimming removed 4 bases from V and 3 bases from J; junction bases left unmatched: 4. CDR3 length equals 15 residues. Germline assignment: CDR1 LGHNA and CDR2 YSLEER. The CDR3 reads CASSPGTGNNQPQHF. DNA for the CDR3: TGCGCCAGCAGCCCTGGGACAGGGAACAATCAGCCCCAGCATTTT.

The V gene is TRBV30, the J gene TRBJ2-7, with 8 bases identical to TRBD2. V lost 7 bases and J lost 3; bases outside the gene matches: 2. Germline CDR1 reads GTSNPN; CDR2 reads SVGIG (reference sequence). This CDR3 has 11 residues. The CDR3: CAFLAGYEQYF. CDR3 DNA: TGTGCCTTTCTAGCGGGCTACGAGCAGTACTTC.

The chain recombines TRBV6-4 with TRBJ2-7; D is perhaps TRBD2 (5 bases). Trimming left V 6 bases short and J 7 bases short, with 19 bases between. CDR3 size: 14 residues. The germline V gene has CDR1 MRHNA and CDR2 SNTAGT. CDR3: CASRGFRRLQEQYF. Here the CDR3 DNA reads TGTGCCAGCAGGGGGTTCCGCCGACTACAGGAGCAGTACTTC.

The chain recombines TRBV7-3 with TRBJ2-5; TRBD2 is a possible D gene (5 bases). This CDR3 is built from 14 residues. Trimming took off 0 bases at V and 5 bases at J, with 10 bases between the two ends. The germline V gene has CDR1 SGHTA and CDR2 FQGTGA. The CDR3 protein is CASSLTGGRETQYF. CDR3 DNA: TGTGCCAGCAGCTTAACAGGAGGAAGGGAGACCCAGTACTTC.

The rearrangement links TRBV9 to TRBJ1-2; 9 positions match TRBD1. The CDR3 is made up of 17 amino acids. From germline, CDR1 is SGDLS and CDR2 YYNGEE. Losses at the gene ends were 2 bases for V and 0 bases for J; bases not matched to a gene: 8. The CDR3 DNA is TGTGCCAGCAGCGTCGTCGACAGGGGGGCTACTAACTATGGCTACACCTTC. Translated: CASSVVDRGATNYGYTF. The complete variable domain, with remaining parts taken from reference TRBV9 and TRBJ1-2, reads DSGVTQTPKHLITATGQRVTLRCSPRSGDLSVYWYQQSLDQGLQFLIQYYNGEERAKGNILERFSAQQFPDLHSELNLSSLELGDSALYFCASSVVDRGATNYGYTFGSGTRLTVV.

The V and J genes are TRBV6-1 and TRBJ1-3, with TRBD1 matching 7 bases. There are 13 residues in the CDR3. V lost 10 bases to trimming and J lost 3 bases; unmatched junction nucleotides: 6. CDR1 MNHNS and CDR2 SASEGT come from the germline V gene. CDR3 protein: CATQTGLGNTIYF. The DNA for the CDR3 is TGTGCCACCCAGACAGGGCTTGGAAACACCATATATTTT.

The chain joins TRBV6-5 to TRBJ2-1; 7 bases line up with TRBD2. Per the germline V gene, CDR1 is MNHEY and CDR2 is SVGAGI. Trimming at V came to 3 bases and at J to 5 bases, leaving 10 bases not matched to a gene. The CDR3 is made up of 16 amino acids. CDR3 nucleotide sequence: TGTGCCAGCAGTTATACACCTAGCGGAACTCACAATGAGCAGTTCTTC. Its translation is CASSYTPSGTHNEQFF.

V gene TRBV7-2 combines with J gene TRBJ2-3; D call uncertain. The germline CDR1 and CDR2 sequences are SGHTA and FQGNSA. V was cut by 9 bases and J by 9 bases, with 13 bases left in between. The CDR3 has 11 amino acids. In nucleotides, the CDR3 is TGTGCCAGTCAAGTCGGTCGGACGCAGTATTTT. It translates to CASQVGRTQYF.

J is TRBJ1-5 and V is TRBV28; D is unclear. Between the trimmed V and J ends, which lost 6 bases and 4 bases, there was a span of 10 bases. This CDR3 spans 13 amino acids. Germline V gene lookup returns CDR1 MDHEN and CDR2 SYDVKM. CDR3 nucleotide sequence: TGTGCCAGCAGCAAGATGCGGAATCAGCCCCAGCATTTT. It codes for CASSKMRNQPQHF.

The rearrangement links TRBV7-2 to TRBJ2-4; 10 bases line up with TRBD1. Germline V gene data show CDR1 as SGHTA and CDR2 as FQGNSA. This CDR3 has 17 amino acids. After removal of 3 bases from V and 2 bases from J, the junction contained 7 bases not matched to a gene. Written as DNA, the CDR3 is TGTGCCAGCAGCTTGACCGGGACAGGGGCCTCCAAAAACATTCAGTACTTC. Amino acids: CASSLTGTGASKNIQYF.

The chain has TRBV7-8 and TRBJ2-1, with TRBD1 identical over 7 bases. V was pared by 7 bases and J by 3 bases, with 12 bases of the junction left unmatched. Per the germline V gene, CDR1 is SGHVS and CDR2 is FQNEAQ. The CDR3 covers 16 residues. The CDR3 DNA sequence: TGTGCCAGCACGCATGGTGGGACAGAGATCTACAATGAGCAGTTCTTC. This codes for CASTHGGTEIYNEQFF.

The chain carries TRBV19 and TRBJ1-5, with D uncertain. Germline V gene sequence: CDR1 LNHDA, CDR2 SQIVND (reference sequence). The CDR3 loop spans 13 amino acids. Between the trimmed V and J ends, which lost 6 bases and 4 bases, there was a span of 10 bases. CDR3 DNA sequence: TGTGCCAGTAGAACAGCAGGAAATCAGCCCCAGCATTTT. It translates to CASRTAGNQPQHF.